These 2 T cell receptor beta chains originate from one sample sequenced in a study of beta chain features in type 1 diabetes. Study-wide results and caveats: There was a moderate but significant shortening of TCRB CDR3s in all four CD4+ subsets of Type 1 diabetes patients.

No antigen has been identified for these receptors. The authors reverse transcribed all of the isolated RNA, so sequencing captured expressed TCRB transcripts. TCRdb's copy holds only in-frame clones and misses some; the assay was immunoSEQ multiplex PCR. The sample yields over 600,000 clones, roughly 12% seen once. The sample was naive CD4+ T cells from blood. The receptors were sampled from a man aged 30-40 years with type 1 diabetes.

This clone has a handful of counts. The V call is TRBV7-9, the J call TRBJ1-5; D call uncertain. CDR3 size: 14 residues. Germline V lookup: CDR1 SEHNR, CDR2 FQNEAQ (reference sequence). Between the trimmed V and J ends, which lost 0 bases and 8 bases, there was a span of 11 bases. CDR3 region: CASSLADTDEPQHF. Written as DNA, the CDR3 is TGTGCCAGCAGCTTAGCCGACACCGACGAGCCCCAGCATTTT.

This clone appeared a few times. J is TRBJ1-1 and V is TRBV7-2; the D is unclear. Germline values: CDR1 SGHTA, CDR2 FQGNSA. The CDR3 is 13 residues long. V was clipped by 4 bases and J by 7 bases, with 13 bases between them. The CDR3 DNA is TGTGCCAGCAGCTCACAAGACTCCCTTGAAGCTTTCTTT. This sequence encodes CASSSQDSLEAFF.